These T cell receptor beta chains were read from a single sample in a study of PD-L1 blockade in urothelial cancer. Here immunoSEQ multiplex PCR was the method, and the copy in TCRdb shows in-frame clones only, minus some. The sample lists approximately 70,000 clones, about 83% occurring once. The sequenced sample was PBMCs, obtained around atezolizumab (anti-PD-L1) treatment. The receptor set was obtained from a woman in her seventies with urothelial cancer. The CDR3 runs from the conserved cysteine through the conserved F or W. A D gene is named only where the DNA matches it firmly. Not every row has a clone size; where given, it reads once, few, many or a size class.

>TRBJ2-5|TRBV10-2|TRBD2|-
CASSVGSGVQETQYF
TGCGCCAGCAGTGTGGGTAGCGGGGTCCAAGAGACCCAGTACTTC
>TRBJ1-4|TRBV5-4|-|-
CASSRATNEKLFF
TGTGCCAGCAGTCGGGCAACTAATGAAAAACTGTTTTTT
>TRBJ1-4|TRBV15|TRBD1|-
CATSRGQGDEKLFF
TGTGCCACCAGCAGGGGACAGGGGGATGAAAAACTGTTTTTT
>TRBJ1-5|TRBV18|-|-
CASSPGADPNQPQHF
TGTGCCAGCTCACCAGGGGCAGACCCCAATCAGCCCCAGCATTTT
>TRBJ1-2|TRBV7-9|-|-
CASSLGQERGYTF
TGTGCCAGCAGCTTAGGACAGGAACGTGGCTACACCTTC
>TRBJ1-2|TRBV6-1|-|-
CASSGNFYGYTF
TGTGCCAGCTCAGGAAACTTCTATGGCTACACCTTC
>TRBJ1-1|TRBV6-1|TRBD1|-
CASKTRDRGNTEAFF
TGTGCCAGCAAGACCCGGGACAGGGGTAACACTGAAGCTTTCTTT
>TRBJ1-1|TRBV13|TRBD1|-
CASSLAGTGVARYTEAFF
TGTGCCAGCAGCTTGGCCGGGACAGGGGTCGCGAGGTACACTGAAGCTTTCTTT
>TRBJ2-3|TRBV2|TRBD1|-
CASSPGQVNTDTQYF
TGTGCCAGCAGTCCGGGACAGGTAAACACAGATACGCAGTATTTT
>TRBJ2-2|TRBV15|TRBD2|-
CATSRGLAGQWEELFF
TGTGCCACCAGCAGAGGTCTAGCGGGACAATGGGAGGAGCTGTTTTTT
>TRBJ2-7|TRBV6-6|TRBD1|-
CASSYDGTGAKYEQYF
TGTGCCAGCAGTTACGACGGGACAGGGGCGAAGTACGAGCAGTACTTC
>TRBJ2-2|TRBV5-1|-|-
CASSLQGQNTGELFF
TGCGCCAGCAGCTTGCAGGGACAGAACACCGGGGAGCTGTTTTTT
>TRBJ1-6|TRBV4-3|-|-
CASSQLRSGNSPLHF
TGCGCCAGCAGCCAATTACGTTCAGGGAATTCACCCCTCCACTTT
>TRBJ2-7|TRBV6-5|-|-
CASNEPGPRGEQYF
TGTGCCAGCAACGAACCGGGACCCCGGGGGGAGCAGTACTTC
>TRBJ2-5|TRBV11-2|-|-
CASSSTGGAQETQYF
TGTGCCAGCAGCTCGACAGGTGGGGCCCAAGAGACCCAGTACTTC
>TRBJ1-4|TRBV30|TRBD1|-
CAWSVTGDTATKEKLFF
TGTGCCTGGAGCGTGACAGGGGACACAGCAACTAAGGAAAAACTGTTTTTT
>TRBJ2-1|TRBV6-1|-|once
CASSATRGTASYNEQFF
TGTGCCAGCAGTGCCACTCGCGGGACTGCGTCCTACAATGAGCAGTTCTTC
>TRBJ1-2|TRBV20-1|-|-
CSAASDYGYTF
TGCAGTGCTGCGTCCGACTATGGCTACACCTTC
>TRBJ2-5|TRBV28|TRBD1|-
CASSLNAGTGVVVETQYF
TGTGCCAGCAGTTTAAACGCCGGGACAGGGGTTGTCGTAGAGACCCAGTACTTC
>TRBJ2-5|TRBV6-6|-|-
CASSYSPGGNMETQYF
TGTGCCAGCAGTTACTCTCCAGGAGGGAACATGGAGACCCAGTACTTC
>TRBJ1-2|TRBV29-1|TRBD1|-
CSVVRDRNYGYTF
TGCAGCGTTGTCAGGGACAGGAACTATGGCTACACCTTC
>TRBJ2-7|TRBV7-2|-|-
CASSLVGAPGYEQYF
TGTGCCAGCAGCTTAGTGGGCGCGCCTGGCTACGAGCAGTACTTC